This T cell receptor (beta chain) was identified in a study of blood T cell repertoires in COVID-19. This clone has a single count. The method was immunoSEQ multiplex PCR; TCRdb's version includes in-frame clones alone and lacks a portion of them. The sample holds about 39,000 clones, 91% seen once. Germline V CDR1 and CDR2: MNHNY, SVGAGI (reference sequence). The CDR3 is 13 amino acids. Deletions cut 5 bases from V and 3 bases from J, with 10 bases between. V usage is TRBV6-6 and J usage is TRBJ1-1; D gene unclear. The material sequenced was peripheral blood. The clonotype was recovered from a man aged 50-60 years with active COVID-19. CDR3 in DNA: TGTGCCAGCAGTACTGTCTTGGACACTGAAGCTTTCTTT. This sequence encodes CASSTVLDTEAFF.